The 21 T cell receptor beta chains in this list originate from one sample, sequenced in a study of T cell changes during pregnancy in multiple sclerosis. Generated by immunoSEQ multiplex PCR, the TCRdb table keeps only in-frame clones and is missing some. The table has some 97,000 clones, approximately 94% seen once. Material: peripheral blood, obtained before pregnancy. These receptors were taken from a female donor with multiple sclerosis, enrolled in a pregnancy study.

V usage is TRBV6-1 and J usage is TRBJ2-5, with a tentative D call TRBD2 (6 bases). The CDR3 has 20 residues. Per the germline V gene, CDR1 is MNHNS and CDR2 is SASEGT. V lost 1 base and J 4 bases, leaving 28 bases between the germline ends. CDR3 amino acids: CASSEELGMGVRPGRETQYF. The CDR3 DNA sequence: TGTGCCAGCAGTGAAGAACTAGGTATGGGAGTTCGACCCGGGAGAGAGACCCAGTACTTC.

The chain links TRBV2 to TRBJ1-1; D gene ambiguous. The ends were cut back, 2 bases at V and 1 base at J, with 8 bases in the middle. CDR1 is SNHLY, CDR2 FYNNEI, per germline. There are 14 residues in the CDR3. The CDR3 DNA is TGTGCCAGCAGTGAATTCGGGGAGAACACTGAAGCTTTCTTT. Its translation: CASSEFGENTEAFF.

The chain employs TRBV9 and TRBJ2-5, with 10 bases identical to TRBD2. Per the germline V gene, CDR1 is SGDLS and CDR2 is YYNGEE. The CDR3 has 14 residues. J gave up 4 bases and V 2 bases, and 2 bases lay outside the gene matches. This CDR3 reads CASSVGTSVETQYF. The CDR3 DNA follows: TGTGCCAGCAGCGTCGGGACTAGCGTAGAGACCCAGTACTTC.

The V and J genes are TRBV7-2 and TRBJ2-3; 8 nucleotides line up with TRBD2. V was pared by 3 bases and J by 2 bases, with 1 base of the junction left unmatched. Germline V gives CDR1 SGHTA, CDR2 FQGNSA. This CDR3 has 14 amino acids. The CDR3 here is CASSFSGVTDTQYF. The CDR3 DNA sequence: TGTGCCAGCAGCTTTAGCGGGGTCACAGATACGCAGTATTTT.

A note on this clone: This sample also contains other DNA sequences that code for the same CDR3. The chain recombines TRBV6-1 with TRBJ1-5; 7 bases match TRBD1. The CDR3 is 15 residues long. Germline values: CDR1 MNHNS, CDR2 SASEGT. Trimming took 1 base from V and 3 from J; bases not matched to a gene: 3. The CDR3 is CASSEGGTVNQPQHF. CDR3 in DNA: TGTGCCAGCAGTGAAGGCGGGACAGTCAATCAGCCCCAGCATTTT.

The chain combines TRBV7-9 with TRBJ2-6; D is possibly TRBD1 (6 bases). Germline assignment: CDR1 SEHNR and CDR2 FQNEAQ (reference sequence). V was pared by 5 bases and J by 3 bases, with 11 bases between. The CDR3 totals 15 residues. The CDR3 loop reads CASSLRGGGANVLTF. The CDR3 DNA reads TGTGCCAGCAGCCTCAGGGGTGGTGGGGCCAACGTCCTGACTTTC.

This clone was detected a few times. This rearrangement joins TRBV7-9 to TRBJ2-5; possible D gene TRBD2, 6 bases. The ends were cut back, 1 base at V and 5 bases at J, with 26 bases in the middle. CDR3 size: 19 residues. Germline V gene sequence: CDR1 SEHNR, CDR2 FQNEAQ (reference sequence). The CDR3: CASSLGRAGSGPRRETQYF. The CDR3 nucleotides read TGTGCCAGCAGCTTAGGGAGGGCAGGGTCAGGCCCCCGAAGGGAGACCCAGTACTTC.

This chain connects TRBV7-8 to TRBJ2-1; tentative D call: TRBD2 (5 bases). This CDR3 has 17 amino acids. The germline gives CDR1 SGHVS, CDR2 FQNEAQ. V lost 5 bases and J lost 0, with 17 bases in between. The CDR3 here is CASSLSRSGSSYNEQFF. DNA for the CDR3: TGTGCCAGCAGCCTGTCCCGAAGCGGTAGCTCCTACAATGAGCAGTTCTTC.

This chain links TRBV11-1 with TRBJ2-5; D is possibly TRBD1 (5 bases). With 5 bases removed from V and 5 bases from J, the gap between germline ends came to 6 bases. The CDR3 contains 11 residues. The germline CDR1 and CDR2 sequences are SGHAT and FQDESV (reference sequence). The CDR3 region is CASSHRETQYF. DNA of the CDR3: TGTGCCAGCAGCCACAGGGAGACCCAGTACTTC. Based on the CDR3 plus reference TRBV11-1 and TRBJ2-5, the full variable domain is EAEVAQSPRYKITEKSQAVAFWCDPISGHATLYWYRQILGQGPELLVQFQDESVVDDSQLPKDRFSAERLKGVDSTLKIQPAELGDSAMYLCASSHRETQYFGPGTRLLVL.

The chain joins TRBV6-5 to TRBJ1-2; D not certain. Germline V gene sequence: CDR1 MNHEY, CDR2 SVGAGI. V shed 11 bases and J shed 5 bases, with 12 bases lying between them. This CDR3 comprises 11 residues. The CDR3 reads CAAASSYGYTF. CDR3 DNA: TGTGCCGCCGCCAGTTCTTATGGCTACACCTTC.

The chain carries TRBV18 and TRBJ1-2, with D maybe TRBD1 (6 bases). CDR3 length: 15 residues. Trimming stripped 5 bases from V and 0 bases from J, with 13 bases between. Germline CDR1 is KGHSH and CDR2 is LQKENI. The CDR3 here is CASSSAQGPNYGYTF. In DNA form, the CDR3 reads TGTGCCAGCTCATCCGCCCAGGGGCCTAACTATGGCTACACCTTC.

The rearrangement links TRBV5-6 to TRBJ2-7; D gene ambiguous. V was pared by 0 bases and J by 0 bases, with 4 bases between. This CDR3 region has 13 residues. Germline lookup yields CDR1 SGHDT and CDR2 YYEEEE. CDR3 nucleotides: TGTGCCAGCAGCTTGGGGAGCTCCTACGAGCAGTACTTC. This encodes CASSLGSSYEQYF.

The CDR3 region has the DNA TGTGCCAGCAGCTTAGCGCCCGCCCAGGCTGAAGCTTTCTTT. Protein product: CASSLAPAQAEAFF. The rearrangement links TRBV7-8 to TRBJ1-1; D uncertain. Trimming pared 0 bases from V and 6 bases from J, leaving 11 bases between. Per germline, CDR1 SGHVS and CDR2 FQNEAQ. This CDR3 comprises 14 residues. The full variable domain, its missing parts supplied by reference TRBV7-8 and TRBJ1-1, is GAGVSQSPRYKVAKRGQDVALRCDPISGHVSLFWYQQALGQGPEFLTYFQNEAQLDKSGLPSDRFFAERPEGSVSTLKIQRTQQEDSAVYLCASSLAPAQAEAFFGQGTRLTVV.

This clone has a single count. CDR3 sequence (DNA): TGTGCCAGCGCGTTTGGGGCAGGGGACGAGCAGTACTTC. This codes for CASAFGAGDEQYF. The chain combines TRBV28 with TRBJ2-7, with D perhaps TRBD1 (6 bases). Trimming took 8 bases from V and 5 from J, leaving 16 bases between them. Looked up from germline, CDR1 is MDHEN and CDR2 is SYDVKM. The CDR3 totals 13 residues.

This clone showed up just once. V usage is TRBV9 and J usage is TRBJ2-1; TRBD2 matches 9 bases. Per germline, CDR1 SGDLS and CDR2 YYNGEE. CDR3 size: 15 residues. After removal of 3 bases from V and 7 bases from J, the junction contained 8 bases not matched to a gene. The CDR3 bases are TGTGCCAGCAGCGGGGCTAGCGGGACCGGGAATGAGCAGTTCTTC. It translates to CASSGASGTGNEQFF.

This clone came up once. This chain joins TRBV6-1 and TRBJ2-7; TRBD2 aligns across 7 bases. The length of the CDR3 is 16 residues. Per the germline V gene, CDR1 is MNHNS and CDR2 is SASEGT. With V trimmed by 4 bases and J by 2 bases, 11 bases remained unmatched. The CDR3 region has the DNA TGTGCCAGCAGTGTCTTGACTAGCCGGCGCCCCTACGAGCAGTACTTC. It yields the protein CASSVLTSRRPYEQYF.

V gene TRBV4-3 combines with J gene TRBJ1-4; possibly TRBD1 for D (5 bases). Per the germline V gene, CDR1 is LGHNA and CDR2 is YSLEER. With 1 base removed from V and 5 bases from J, the gap between germline ends came to 11 bases. This CDR3 region has 15 residues. The CDR3: CASSQVRQFNEKLFF. The CDR3 bases are TGCGCCAGCAGCCAAGTCAGACAGTTCAATGAAAAACTGTTTTTT.

The V call is TRBV12-5, the J call TRBJ2-1, with TRBD1 matching over 7 bases. The J segment lost 3 bases and the V segment lost 4 bases, leaving 6 bases of the junction unmatched. The CDR3 runs to 15 residues. Germline loops: CDR1 LGHNT, CDR2 FRNRAP. CDR3 nucleotide sequence: TGTGCTAGTGGTTCCCGGGACAGATACTACAATGAGCAGTTCTTC. This translates into CASGSRDRYYNEQFF.

As DNA, the CDR3 is TGTGCCACCAGCAGAGGGGACAGGGGGCGCGAGCAGTTCTTC. Translated: CATSRGDRGREQFF. The rearrangement links TRBV15 to TRBJ2-1; TRBD1 aligns across 12 bases. This CDR3 comprises 14 residues. V trimming: 1 base; J trimming: 10 bases; junction bases outside the gene matches: 2. Germline V lookup: CDR1 LNHNV, CDR2 YYDKDF (reference sequence).

The chain joins TRBV21-1 to TRBJ2-7; TRBD2 is the table's D call and was not checked against the DNA. TRBV21-1 is given as a pseudogene. This CDR3 spans 20 amino acids. The CDR3: CASSKETIQWREAQPYEQYF. DNA of the CDR3: TGTGCCAGCAGCAAAGAGACCATCCAGTGGCGGGAGGCTCAACCCTACGAGCAGTACTTC.

The CDR3 region is CSAGRGAGGELFF. The CDR3 DNA reads TGCAGCGCAGGTCGGGGGGCCGGCGGGGAGCTGTTTTTT. The chain carries TRBV29-1 and TRBJ2-2; D perhaps matches TRBD2 (7 bases). V dropped 7 bases and J dropped 7 bases, with 16 bases sitting between them. The CDR3 extends over 13 amino acids. Germline loops: CDR1 SQVTM, CDR2 ANQGSEA.